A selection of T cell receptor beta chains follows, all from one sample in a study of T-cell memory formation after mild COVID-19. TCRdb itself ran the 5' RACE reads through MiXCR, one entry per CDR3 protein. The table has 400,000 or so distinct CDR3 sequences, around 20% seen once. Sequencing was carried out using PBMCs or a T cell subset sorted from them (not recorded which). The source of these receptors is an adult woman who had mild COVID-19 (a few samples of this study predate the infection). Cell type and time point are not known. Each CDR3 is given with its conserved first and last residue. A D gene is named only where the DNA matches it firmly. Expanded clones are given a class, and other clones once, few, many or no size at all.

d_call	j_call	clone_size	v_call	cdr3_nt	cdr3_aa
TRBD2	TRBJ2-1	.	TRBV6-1	TGTGCCAGCAGGCCCGGGACTAGCGGGGGGGGCTATGAGCAGTTCTTC	CASRPGTSGGGYEQFF
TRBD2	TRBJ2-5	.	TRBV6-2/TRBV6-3	TGTGCCAGCAGCCTACTAGCGGGAGCGGCACAAGAGACCCAGTACTTC	CASSLLAGAAQETQYF
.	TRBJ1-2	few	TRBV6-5	TGTGCCAGCAGTAGGGACGGTGGCTACACCTTC	CASSRDGGYTF
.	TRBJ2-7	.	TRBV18	TGTGCCAGCTCACCGGGGCAGGCTACCTACGAGCAGTACTTC	CASSPGQATYEQYF
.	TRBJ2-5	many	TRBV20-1	TGCAGTGCTAGAGACGGGACTCCTCAAGAGACCCAGTACTTC	CSARDGTPQETQYF
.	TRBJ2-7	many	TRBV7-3	TGTGCCAGCAGCAACGTACGACAGGCCTACGAGCAGTACTTC	CASSNVRQAYEQYF
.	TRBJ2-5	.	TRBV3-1	TGTGCCAGCAGCTCCCCTTGGGACCTTACCCAAGAGACCCAGTACTTC	CASSSPWDLTQETQYF
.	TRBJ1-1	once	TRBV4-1	TGCGCCAGCAGCCAAGATCCGGGGGTAGACACTGAAGCTTTCTTT	CASSQDPGVDTEAFF
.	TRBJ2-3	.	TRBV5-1	TGCGCCAGCAGCTTGCTGCAGGGAAGGAGCACAGATACGCAGTATTTT	CASSLLQGRSTDTQYF
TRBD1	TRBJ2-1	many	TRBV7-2	TGTGCCAGCAGCCATACAGGGGTTGAGCAGTTCTTC	CASSHTGVEQFF
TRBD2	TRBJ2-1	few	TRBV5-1	TGCGCCAGCAGCGGGACTAGCGGGGCTTACAATGAGCAGTTCTTC	CASSGTSGAYNEQFF
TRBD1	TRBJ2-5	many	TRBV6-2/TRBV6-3	TGTGCCAGCAGGGGGACAGCTAAAGAGACCCAGTACTTC	CASRGTAKETQYF
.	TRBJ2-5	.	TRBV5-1	TGCGCCAGCAGCGGAACTAGTCAAGAGACCCAGTACTTC	CASSGTSQETQYF
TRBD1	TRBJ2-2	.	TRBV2	TGTGCCAGCAGGCCGGGACAGGGCCCCAAGAACACCGGGGAGCTGTTTTTT	CASRPGQGPKNTGELFF
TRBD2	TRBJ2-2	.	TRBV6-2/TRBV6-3	TGTGCCAGCAGTTACTCATATAGCGGGAGGATCGGGGAGCTGTTTTTT	CASSYSYSGRIGELFF